This section outlines one T cell receptor (beta chain) sequence together with its context. Its matching antigen is unknown. Sequencing was preceded by expansion of antigen-specific CD4+ T cells with viral peptide pools in the ViraFEST assay. Investigators separated out CD4+ T cells once around eleven days of culture had passed. Of the BNT162b2 and mRNA-1273 vaccines, participants received two doses of one or the other. None of these healthy vaccinees had been infected with SARS-CoV-2 before vaccination. In germline, CDR1 is LNHDA, CDR2 SQIVND (reference sequence). The CDR3 contains 15 residues. V was trimmed by 5 bases and J by 2 bases, leaving 15 bases between them. Measured with immunoSEQ multiplex PCR; TCRdb has only the in-frame clones, and not every one. The sample lists roughly 46,000 clones, about 74% occurring once. The data stem from a study of vaccination effects on CD4 cells after COVID-19. Broader study findings: Late post-vaccination samples showed marked contraction of infection- and vaccine-induced clones. The study, lacking early post-infection timepoints, had few convalescent patients.

This chain connects TRBV19 to TRBJ1-1, with D hard to call. The clonotype was recovered from a human donor who received a COVID-19 vaccine. The starting material was CD4+ T cells from PBMCs cultured with HCoV-OC43 spike peptides, obtained after COVID-19 vaccination. The subset here: HCoV-OC43 spike overlapping peptide pool stimulation. This CDR3 is CASSARFVSNTEAFF. The CDR3 bases are TGTGCCAGTAGTGCCCGCTTTGTAAGTAACACTGAAGCTTTCTTT.